Listed below are T cell receptor beta chains from one sample, sequenced in a study of T cell responses to AZD1222 COVID-19 vaccine. TCRdb's copy holds only in-frame clones and misses some; the assay was immunoSEQ multiplex PCR. The table lists about 99,000 clones, approximately 90% of them singletons. Here the sequenced sample was peripheral blood, taken on day 0 of AZD1222 vaccination. These receptor sequences come from an adult in good health. Each CDR3 is given with its conserved first and last residue. The D gene is left open where the match is weak. Some rows have no size entry. The others give once, few or many, or a class for an expanded clone.

DNA	CDR3	D	J	V	size
TGCAGCGGACACAGGGCCCTGGGGGCTGAAGCTTTCTTT	CSGHRALGAEAFF	.	TRBJ1-1	TRBV29-1	.
TGCGCCAGCAGCCGAGACCCATGCAAGGGGGAAGTCCCAAACCAGCCCCAGCATTTT	CASSRDPCKGEVPNQPQHF	.	TRBJ1-5	TRBV23-1	.
TGTGCCAGCAGCTCCGGGACAAAAAGAGACGGCTACACCTTC	CASSSGTKRDGYTF	.	TRBJ1-2	TRBV6-5	.
TGCAGCTGTTCGTCTCGTTATGAAGCTTTCTTT	CSCSSRYEAFF	.	TRBJ1-1	TRBV29-1	.
TGTGCCAGCAGCCCACGGGGTGTAGGGGGGGATACGCAGTATTTT	CASSPRGVGGDTQYF	.	TRBJ2-3	TRBV3-1/TRBV3-2	.
TGTGCCAGCAGGGACGGAAGGGGACCCACAGATACGCAGTATTTT	CASRDGRGPTDTQYF	.	TRBJ2-3	TRBV25-1	.
TGTGCCAGCAGGAGGACAGGAAATCAGCCCCAGCATTTT	CASRRTGNQPQHF	TRBD1	TRBJ1-5	TRBV2	.
TGCGCCAGCAGCTCCGTCCCGGGACTAGCGGGGGGGCCTAACGGGGAGCTGTTTTTT	CASSSVPGLAGGPNGELFF	TRBD2	TRBJ2-2	TRBV5-1	.
TGTGCCAGCAGTGAGGACGACTACAATGAGCAGTTCTTC	CASSEDDYNEQFF	.	TRBJ2-1	TRBV2	.
TGTGCCAGCAGCGTTGGGCTCCCCACCCGCTATGGCTACACCTTC	CASSVGLPTRYGYTF	.	TRBJ1-2	TRBV9	few
TGTGCCAGCAGCGCGAGGGGGAACACTGAAGCTTTCTTT	CASSARGNTEAFF	.	TRBJ1-1	TRBV6-5	.
TGTGCCAGCCTGGGGGGGTCGGGTAATGAGCAGTTCTTC	CASLGGSGNEQFF	TRBD2	TRBJ2-1	TRBV7-2	.
TGTGCCACCAGTGACTCCGGGACAGGGTTCGGCAATCAGCCCCAGCATTTT	CATSDSGTGFGNQPQHF	TRBD1	TRBJ1-5	TRBV24-1	.
TGTGCCACCATGGAGGTAGCTAGCGGCAATGAGCAGTTCTTC	CATMEVASGNEQFF	TRBD2	TRBJ2-1	TRBV2	.
TGTGCCAGCAGCTCGACAGGGGGCTCCTACGAGCAGTACTTC	CASSSTGGSYEQYF	TRBD1	TRBJ2-7	TRBV5-4	.
TGCGCCAGCAGCCAAAACCTTTACGACAGGGCCTACGAGCAGTACTTC	CASSQNLYDRAYEQYF	TRBD1	TRBJ2-7	TRBV4-1	.
.	CASSFGAGTEAFF	.	TRBJ1-1	TRBV7-3	once
TGTGCCGCGGATGGAGACGGCTACACCTTC	CAADGDGYTF	.	TRBJ1-2	TRBV7-9	.
TGTGCCAGCAGCCAAGATCTCCAGGGGATCAATTCACCCCTCCACTTT	CASSQDLQGINSPLHF	.	TRBJ1-6	TRBV4-2	once
TGTGCCTGGAGTAGCCTTTCCTCTGGAAACACCATATATTTT	CAWSSLSSGNTIYF	.	TRBJ1-3	TRBV30	.
TGCGCCAGCAGCTTGGGAGAAGGCAATCAGCCCCAGCATTTT	CASSLGEGNQPQHF	.	TRBJ1-5	TRBV5-1	once
TGTGCCAGCAGCTTAGCGAGGTCTGGGGCCAACGTCCTGACTTTC	CASSLARSGANVLTF	.	TRBJ2-6	TRBV7-9	.
TGTGCCAGCATTGCGGGAGTGTACACCGGGGAGCTGTTTTTT	CASIAGVYTGELFF	TRBD2	TRBJ2-2	TRBV2	.
TGTGCCAGCAACCGGATGGATTCACCCCTCCACTTT	CASNRMDSPLHF	.	TRBJ1-6	TRBV6-5	.
TGTGCCAGCAGCTTGGACCGTATCCAGTACTTC	CASSLDRIQYF	.	TRBJ2-5	TRBV6-5	.
TGTGCCAGCAGCCAAGAGAGGGGGGTGGGAGCTTTCTTT	CASSQERGVGAFF	.	TRBJ1-1	TRBV3-1/TRBV3-2	.
TGCGCCAGCAGCTTGATCGGACAGGCTCCCTACGAGCAGTACTTC	CASSLIGQAPYEQYF	TRBD1	TRBJ2-7	TRBV5-1	once
TGCAGCGTTGACAGGGGCAATCAGCCCCAGCATTTT	CSVDRGNQPQHF	.	TRBJ1-5	TRBV29-1	few
TGTGCCAGCAGCCTATTACAGGGCACTGAAGCTTTCTTT	CASSLLQGTEAFF	.	TRBJ1-1	TRBV7-9	once
TGTGCCAGCAGCCAGCAGAGCGCCAGCACAGATACGCAGTATTTT	CASSQQSASTDTQYF	.	TRBJ2-3	TRBV3-1/TRBV3-2	.
TGCGCCAGCAGCTTGCGGGTTACCTACAATGAGCAGTTCTTC	CASSLRVTYNEQFF	.	TRBJ2-1	TRBV5-1	.
TGCAGCGTTGAAGGCAGGATCACAGATACGCAGTATTTT	CSVEGRITDTQYF	.	TRBJ2-3	TRBV29-1	.
TGCGCCAGCAGCCAGGGAGGGAACACCGGGGAGCTGTTTTTT	CASSQGGNTGELFF	.	TRBJ2-2	TRBV5-1	.
TGTGCCAGCTACAGGGGAATGGACTATGGCTACACCTTC	CASYRGMDYGYTF	TRBD1	TRBJ1-2	TRBV6-5	.
TGTGCCAGCAGATCTGACGGCCGGACTTACTATGGCTACACCTTC	CASRSDGRTYYGYTF	.	TRBJ1-2	TRBV11-2	.
TGTGCCAGCAGCTTGGACGGGGGGGTCTCCTACAATGAGCAGTTCTTC	CASSLDGGVSYNEQFF	TRBD2	TRBJ2-1	TRBV5-6	.
TGTGCCAGTAGTATAGGGACCGAGGAGCAGTACTTC	CASSIGTEEQYF	.	TRBJ2-7	TRBV19	few
TGTGCCAGCAGTTTATATGGCAGTACCATGAGCTATGGCTACACCTTC	CASSLYGSTMSYGYTF	.	TRBJ1-2	TRBV27	.
TGTGCCAGCAGTATGGCTAGTTACGGAGAGACCCAGTACTTC	CASSMASYGETQYF	.	TRBJ2-5	TRBV5-4	.
TGTGCCAGCTCGACCGGGACTAGGAGCACCGGGGAGCTGTTTTTT	CASSTGTRSTGELFF	TRBD2	TRBJ2-2	TRBV18	.
TGTGCCAGCAGCTTAAACCAGGGGCTAGGAAACACCATATATTTT	CASSLNQGLGNTIYF	.	TRBJ1-3	TRBV11-2	.
TGTGCCAGCAGTGACGGCAGAAGCACTGGAAACACCATATATTTT	CASSDGRSTGNTIYF	.	TRBJ1-3	TRBV6-1	.
TGTGCCAGCAGTGCCCAGGGCGGCTCTGGGGCCAACGTCCTGACTTTC	CASSAQGGSGANVLTF	.	TRBJ2-6	TRBV6-4	.
TGTGCCAGCAGTGAACGGGTTAAAACAAAGTACGAGCAGTACTTC	CASSERVKTKYEQYF	.	TRBJ2-7	TRBV6-1	.
TGTGCCAGTAGCCCCAGATCCGGGACTAGCTCCTACAATGAGCAGTTCTTC	CASSPRSGTSSYNEQFF	TRBD2	TRBJ2-1	TRBV19	.
TGTGCCAGCAGCTTGCACAGGGGCACAGATACGCAGTATTTT	CASSLHRGTDTQYF	.	TRBJ2-3	TRBV11-3	few
TGTGCCAGTAGTATAAACATGAACACTGAAGCTTTCTTT	CASSINMNTEAFF	.	TRBJ1-1	TRBV19	.
TGTGCCATCAGTGAGTCGGTAGGGGCAGGCCAGAACACTGAAGCTTTCTTT	CAISESVGAGQNTEAFF	.	TRBJ1-1	TRBV10-3	.
TGTGCCAGCAGCTTAGGAGGGCAGGGGTCCTACGAGCAGTACTTC	CASSLGGQGSYEQYF	.	TRBJ2-7	TRBV7-6	.
TGTGCCAGCAGCATCGGACTATCTAGCACAGATACGCAGTATTTT	CASSIGLSSTDTQYF	.	TRBJ2-3	TRBV9	.
TGCGCCAGCAGCCCAGACAGGGGAGACCAAAACTTAGCCAAAAACATTCAGTACTTC	CASSPDRGDQNLAKNIQYF	TRBD1	TRBJ2-4	TRBV5-1	.
TGTGCCAGCAGTTCCACAGGGACGAATAATGAGCAGTTCTTC	CASSSTGTNNEQFF	.	TRBJ2-1	TRBV6-2/TRBV6-3	.